Listed here is a single T cell receptor (beta chain). Its specificity is unknown. The germline V and J ends were trimmed by 2 bases and 5 bases, with 16 bases remaining between them. CDR1 is SGHRS and CDR2 is YFSETQ in the germline V gene. The CDR3 is made up of 15 amino acids. These data belong to a study of T cells in Graves' hyperthyroidism and ophthalmopathy. Points from the study as a whole: Blood shared most expanded thyroid clonotypes above 0.001. The model predicted ophthalmopathy a median 6.5 months before onset.

The source material, RNA transcripts, was used to amplify TCR beta CDR3 regions. HTBI primers drove first-round RT-PCR of the TCR CDR3. Each CDR3 protein is one row after TCRdb ran MiXCR on the multiplex PCR reads. The data show around 560,000 distinct CDR3 sequences, approximately 15% seen once. Sequencing was performed on blood. J is TRBJ1-2 and V is TRBV5-1; D may be TRBD1 (6 bases). The receptor was isolated from a woman younger than 30 with Graves' hyperthyroidism. CDR3 DNA: TGCGCCAGCAGCTTCAATACAGGGAGCTCATATGGCTACACCTTC. It is translated as CASSFNTGSSYGYTF.